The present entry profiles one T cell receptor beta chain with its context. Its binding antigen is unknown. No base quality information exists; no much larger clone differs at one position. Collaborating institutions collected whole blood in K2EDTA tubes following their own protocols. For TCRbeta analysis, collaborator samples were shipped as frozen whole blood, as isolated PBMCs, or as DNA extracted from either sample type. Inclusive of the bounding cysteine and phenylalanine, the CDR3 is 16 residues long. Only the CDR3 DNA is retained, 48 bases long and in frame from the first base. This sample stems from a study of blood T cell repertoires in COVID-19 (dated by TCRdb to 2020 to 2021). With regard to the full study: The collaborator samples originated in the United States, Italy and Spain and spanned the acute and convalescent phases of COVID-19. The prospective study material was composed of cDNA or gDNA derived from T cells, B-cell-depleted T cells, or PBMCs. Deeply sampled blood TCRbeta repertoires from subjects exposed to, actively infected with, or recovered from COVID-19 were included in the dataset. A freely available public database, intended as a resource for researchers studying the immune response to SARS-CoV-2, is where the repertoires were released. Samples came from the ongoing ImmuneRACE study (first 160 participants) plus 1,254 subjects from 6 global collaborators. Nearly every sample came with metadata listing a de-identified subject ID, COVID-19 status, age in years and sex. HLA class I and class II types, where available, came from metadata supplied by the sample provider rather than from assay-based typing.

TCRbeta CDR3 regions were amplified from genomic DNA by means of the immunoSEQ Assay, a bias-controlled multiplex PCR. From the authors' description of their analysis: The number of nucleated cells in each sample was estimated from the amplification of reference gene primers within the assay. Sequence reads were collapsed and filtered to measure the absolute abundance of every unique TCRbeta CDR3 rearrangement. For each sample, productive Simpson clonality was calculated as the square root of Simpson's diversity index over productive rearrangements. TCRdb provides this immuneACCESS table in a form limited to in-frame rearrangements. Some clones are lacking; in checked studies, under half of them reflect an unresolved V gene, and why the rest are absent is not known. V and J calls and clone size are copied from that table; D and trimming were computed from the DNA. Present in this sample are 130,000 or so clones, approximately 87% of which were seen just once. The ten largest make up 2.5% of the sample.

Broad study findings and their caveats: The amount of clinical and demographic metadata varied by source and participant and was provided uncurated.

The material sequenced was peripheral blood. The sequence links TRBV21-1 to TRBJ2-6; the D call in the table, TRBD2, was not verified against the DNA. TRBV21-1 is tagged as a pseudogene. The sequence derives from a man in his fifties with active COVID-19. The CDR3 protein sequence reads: CASSKVGGPGANVLTF. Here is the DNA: TGTGCCAGCAGCAAAGTCGGGGGGCCTGGGGCCAACGTCCTGACTTTC.